These T cell receptor beta chains were read from a single sample in a study of PD-1 blockade in classical Hodgkin lymphoma. Using immunoSEQ multiplex PCR, the repertoire was profiled, and TCRdb retains in-frame clones only, with some absent. The repertoire holds under 95,000 clones, with approximately 94% as singletons. The sample consisted of peripheral blood mononuclear cells (PBMCs), taken at baseline. The source of these receptors is a human donor with classical Hodgkin lymphoma. Each CDR3 is given with its conserved first and last residue. A D gene is named only where the DNA matches it firmly. Size values are once, few and many counts, or a class for expanded clones, and some rows have none.

j_gene,d_gene,v_gene,abundance,CDR3nt,CDR3aa
TRBJ2-2,-,TRBV28,-,TGTGCCAGCAGTTTACGTCAGAGGGTAGCCGGGGAGCTGTTTTTT,CASSLRQRVAGELFF
TRBJ2-5,-,TRBV18,-,TGTGCCAGCTCTCGACCTCCAGGGGTGGGGGAGACCCAGTACTTC,CASSRPPGVGETQYF
TRBJ2-5,TRBD2,TRBV6-6,-,TGTGCCAGCAGTTCGCCACCGGGACTAGCTAGAGAGACCCAGTACTTC,CASSSPPGLARETQYF
TRBJ2-7,-,TRBV6-5,-,TGTGCCAGCAGTTACTCGACCCCCTACGAGCAGTACTTC,CASSYSTPYEQYF
TRBJ1-2,-,TRBV7-2,-,TGTGCCAGCGGAGGAGGGACGGACTACTATGGCTACACCTTC,CASGGGTDYYGYTF
TRBJ2-7,-,TRBV5-5,once,TGTGCCAGCAGCTTGGAGGGGCTGATCTACGAGCAGTACTTC,CASSLEGLIYEQYF
TRBJ1-1,-,TRBV27,-,TGTGCCAGCAGTTTCTGGGGGAACACTGAAGCTTTCTTT,CASSFWGNTEAFF
TRBJ2-3,-,TRBV5-4,-,TGTGCCAGCAGGGACGGTGGGGGCAGGGAAGATACGCAGTATTTT,CASRDGGGREDTQYF
TRBJ1-1,-,TRBV6-5,few,TGTGCCAGCTGGGAGGTGGGCACTGAAGCTTTCTTT,CASWEVGTEAFF
TRBJ2-4,TRBD1,TRBV19,-,TGTGCCAGTAGTATTTTGCCAGGACAGGGGGAAAACATTCAGTACTTC,CASSILPGQGENIQYF
TRBJ2-3,TRBD2,TRBV5-1,-,TGCGCCAGCAGCCTAGGGACTAGATCTAGCACAGATACGCAGTATTTT,CASSLGTRSSTDTQYF
TRBJ2-1,-,TRBV28,-,TGTGCCAGCAGTTTGTACAATGAGCAGTTCTTC,CASSLYNEQFF